What follows are 25 T cell receptor beta chains derived from one specimen sequenced in a study of blood T cell repertoires in COVID-19. The table came from immunoSEQ multiplex PCR; TCRdb's copy has only in-frame clones and leaves some out. Altogether roughly 28,000 clones are present, roughly 82% being singletons, with the ten largest covering about 1.8%. The sample consisted of peripheral blood. Source of these receptors: a man at least 80 years old with active or convalescent COVID-19.

This clone was counted between two and nine times. This chain links TRBV19 with TRBJ2-2; TRBD1 matches at 11 bases. Unmatched junction bases numbered 5, after V lost 7 bases and J lost 7 bases. The germline CDR1 and CDR2 sequences are LNHDA and SQIVND (reference sequence). CDR3 size: 14 residues. The CDR3, as DNA: TGTGCCAGTAATGCGGGACAGGGGGTCGGGGAGCTGTTTTTT. This codes for CASNAGQGVGELFF.

The chain couples TRBV2 to TRBJ2-5; 8 bases align to TRBD1. The germline CDR1 and CDR2 sequences are SNHLY and FYNNEI. V was pared by 6 bases and J by 2 bases, with 5 bases of the junction left unmatched. CDR3 length equals 14 residues. This chain's CDR3 is CASSHRDRQETQYF. CDR3 bases: TGTGCCAGCAGCCACCGGGACAGGCAAGAGACCCAGTACTTC.

The V call is TRBV7-9, the J call TRBJ2-2; 14 bases are a match to TRBD2. V lost 5 bases and J lost 9; bases outside the gene matches: 11. CDR1 is SEHNR and CDR2 is FQNEAQ in the germline V gene (reference sequence). The length of the CDR3 is 17 residues. The DNA of the CDR3 is TGTGCCAGCAGCGTCGGGACTAGCGGGGGACAGTCCCGGGAGCTGTTTTTT. This sequence encodes CASSVGTSGGQSRELFF.

The V and J genes are TRBV11-3 and TRBJ2-3, with D perhaps matching TRBD2 (6 bases). CDR1 is SGHNT and CDR2 is YENEEA in the germline V gene. Trimming left V 3 bases short and J 4 bases short, with 23 bases between. The CDR3 sequence is 18 residues long. The CDR3 is CASSLDTTGGEGPDTQYF. CDR3 sequence (DNA): TGTGCCAGCAGCTTGGATACAACAGGCGGGGAAGGGCCAGATACGCAGTATTTT.

J is TRBJ1-1 and V is TRBV2, with TRBD1 identical over 7 bases. V was pared by 6 bases and J by 6 bases, with 7 bases of the junction left unmatched. The CDR3 loop spans 13 amino acids. CDR1 is SNHLY, CDR2 FYNNEI, per germline. In DNA, the CDR3 is TGTGCCAGCAGCCAATTTGGGACAGCTGAAGCTTTCTTT. It codes for CASSQFGTAEAFF.

The chain links TRBV7-2 to TRBJ2-3; D possibly corresponds to TRBD2 (6 bases). The V and J ends lost 0 bases and 0 bases respectively, with 13 bases between them. The CDR3 loop spans 17 amino acids. Germline loops: CDR1 SGHTA, CDR2 FQGNSA. The CDR3 is CASSLALAALSTDTQYF. For the CDR3, the DNA is TGTGCCAGCAGCTTAGCGTTAGCGGCGCTAAGCACAGATACGCAGTATTTT.

The V gene is TRBV19, the J gene TRBJ2-2; 9 bases match TRBD1. Germline values: CDR1 LNHDA, CDR2 SQIVND (reference sequence). The CDR3 is 15 residues long. Unmatched junction bases numbered 9, after V lost 7 bases and J lost 6 bases. This chain's CDR3 is CASKKGQGNPGELFF. As DNA, the CDR3 is TGTGCCAGTAAGAAGGGACAGGGAAACCCCGGGGAGCTGTTTTTT.

This chain links TRBV18 with TRBJ1-5; D possibly corresponds to TRBD1 (6 bases). Germline-derived CDR1 and CDR2 are KGHSH and LQKENI. This CDR3 has 15 residues. With 3 bases removed from V and 3 bases from J, the gap between germline ends came to 12 bases. CDR3 protein: CASSPPGHPNQPQHF. The CDR3 DNA follows: TGTGCCAGCTCACCCCCGGGACATCCCAATCAGCCCCAGCATTTT.

This clone was detected once. The chain joins TRBV7-6 to TRBJ1-1; 7 nucleotides line up with TRBD1. The germline V gene encodes CDR1 SGHVS and CDR2 FNYEAQ. The CDR3 sequence is 16 residues long. V shed 5 bases, J shed 4 bases, and the junction held 13 bases outside the gene matches. CDR3 in amino acids: CASSLRTGGVGTEAFF. Written as DNA, the CDR3 is TGTGCCAGCAGCCTACGGACAGGCGGGGTAGGCACTGAAGCTTTCTTT.

The chain carries TRBV14 and TRBJ1-2; possible D gene TRBD1, 5 bases. The CDR3 runs to 12 residues. The V end was cut by 5 bases, the J end by 9 bases, with 13 bases between. Germline CDR1 and CDR2: SGHDN and FVKESK. The CDR3 is CASSDMGRSYTF. The CDR3 DNA sequence: TGTGCCAGCAGCGACATGGGGCGTAGCTACACCTTC. Complete variable domain (other parts from reference TRBV14 and TRBJ1-2): EAGVTQFPSHSVIEKGQTVTLRCDPISGHDNLYWYRRVMGKEIKFLLHFVKESKQDESGMPNNRFLAERTGGTYSTLKVQPAELEDSGVYFCASSDMGRSYTFGSGTRLTVV.

This chain links TRBV9 with TRBJ2-1, with D maybe TRBD1 (6 bases). Trimming pared 0 bases from V and 5 bases from J, leaving 9 bases between. CDR1 and CDR2 from the germline V gene are SGDLS and YYNGEE. This CDR3 region has 14 residues. In DNA, the CDR3 is TGTGCCAGCAGCGTAGGGCAGGGGAACAATGAGCAGTTCTTC. It is translated as CASSVGQGNNEQFF.

In its sample, this clone was seen a few times. The J gene is TRBJ2-1, the V gene TRBV13, with D possibly TRBD1 on 6 matching bases. V gave up 5 bases and J gave up 0 bases, with 14 bases separating them. The CDR3 length is 16 residues. From germline, CDR1 is PRHDT and CDR2 FYEKMQ (reference sequence). In DNA form, the CDR3 reads TGTGCCAGCAGCACGACAGGACTGGACTCCTACAATGAGCAGTTCTTC. Protein: CASSTTGLDSYNEQFF.

The chain recombines TRBV7-2 with TRBJ2-1, with D possibly being TRBD2 (7 bases). Germline values: CDR1 SGHTA, CDR2 FQGNSA. V was clipped by 4 bases and J by 7 bases, with 26 bases between them. The CDR3 spans 18 residues. The CDR3 loop reads CASSSGARGLYYRNEQFF. DNA of the CDR3: TGTGCCAGCAGCTCTGGGGCCAGGGGACTATACTATCGAAATGAGCAGTTCTTC.

The V call is TRBV2, the J call TRBJ1-2; D is perhaps TRBD1 (5 bases). V lost 6 bases and J lost 4, with 18 bases in between. The CDR3 extends over 15 amino acids. The germline CDR1 and CDR2 sequences are SNHLY and FYNNEI. The CDR3 DNA reads TGTGCCAGCAGAACCCTGGGGGGTCGAGGCTATGGCTACACCTTC. It specifies CASRTLGGRGYGYTF.

The chain carries TRBV27 and TRBJ2-5; 7 bases fit TRBD2. Germline trimming cut 4 bases from V and 5 bases from J; bases unmatched to any gene: 10. This CDR3 spans 15 amino acids. Germline CDR1 MNHEY, CDR2 SMNVEV (reference sequence). CDR3 loop: CASSWRGSREETQYF. CDR3 sequence (DNA): TGTGCCAGCAGTTGGAGAGGCTCGCGGGAGGAGACCCAGTACTTC.

The V and J genes are TRBV2 and TRBJ2-5, with 8 bases matching TRBD1. J lost 5 bases, V lost 6 bases, and 5 bases had no gene match. This CDR3 spans 13 amino acids. Germline CDR1 reads SNHLY; CDR2 reads FYNNEI. The CDR3 coding sequence is TGTGCCAGCAGCAGGGGGCTAGGGGAGACCCAGTACTTC. Its protein product is CASSRGLGETQYF.

The chain carries TRBV18 and TRBJ2-7; D might be TRBD2 (5 bases). Per germline, CDR1 KGHSH and CDR2 LQKENI. The V and J ends lost 3 bases and 7 bases respectively, with 10 bases between them. This CDR3 has 12 residues. CDR3 protein: CASSPVGVEQYF. CDR3 nucleotides: TGTGCCAGCTCACCGGTGGGAGTGGAGCAGTACTTC.

This chain joins TRBV5-1 and TRBJ2-7; maybe TRBD2 (5 bases). CDR3 length: 15 residues. CDR1 SGHRS and CDR2 YFSETQ come from the germline V gene. Trimming cost V 0 bases and J 2 bases, with 12 bases left between them. Here the CDR3 DNA reads TGCGCCAGCAGCTTGGGAGGGTCTGGAGCCTACGAGCAGTACTTC. Its protein is CASSLGGSGAYEQYF.

This chain links TRBV5-6 with TRBJ2-6, with 9 bases lining up with TRBD1. J was trimmed by 2 bases and V by 0 bases; bases with no gene match: 3. The CDR3 covers 17 residues. The germline V gene encodes CDR1 SGHDT and CDR2 YYEEEE. The chain's CDR3 is CASSLDRGRPGANVLTF. In DNA, the CDR3 is TGTGCCAGCAGCTTGGACAGGGGGCGTCCTGGGGCCAACGTCCTGACTTTC.

This chain links TRBV2 with TRBJ2-3; D call uncertain. This CDR3 spans 13 amino acids. V gave up 6 bases and J gave up 2 bases, with 9 bases separating them. Germline V CDR1 and CDR2: SNHLY, FYNNEI. Here the CDR3 DNA reads TGTGCCAGCAGAGGTCAGGACACAGATACGCAGTATTTT. This gives the protein CASRGQDTDTQYF.

V and J are TRBV18 and TRBJ1-3; TRBD1 matches 7 bases. The V gene end was trimmed by 2 bases and the J gene end by 2 bases; junction bases not matched to a gene: 6. The CDR3 spans 16 residues. CDR1 KGHSH and CDR2 LQKENI come from the germline V gene. The CDR3 sequence is CASSPSGQATGNTIYF. The CDR3 DNA sequence: TGTGCCAGCTCACCATCCGGACAGGCGACTGGAAACACCATATATTTT.

This clone was observed a handful of times. V and J are TRBV6-1 and TRBJ2-7; tentative D call: TRBD2 (6 bases). The CDR3 sequence is 14 residues long. Trimming removed 2 bases at V and 7 bases at J, with 15 bases between. The germline CDR1 and CDR2 sequences are MNHNS and SASEGT. CDR3 coding DNA: TGTGCCAGCAGTGAACCTGGAGGGGTCGGGGAGCAGTACTTC. This codes for CASSEPGGVGEQYF.

This chain connects TRBV2 to TRBJ2-5, with a possible D match to TRBD1 (6 bases). Per germline, CDR1 SNHLY and CDR2 FYNNEI. CDR3 size: 14 residues. Trimming took 6 bases from V and 2 from J, leaving 13 bases between them. DNA for the CDR3: TGTGCCAGCAGACTGGACAGCACTCAAGAGACCCAGTACTTC. Translated, it gives CASRLDSTQETQYF.

The chain joins TRBV5-1 to TRBJ2-6, with 7 bases lining up with TRBD1. The CDR3 has 12 residues. The germline V gene has CDR1 SGHRS and CDR2 YFSETQ. V shed 4 bases, J shed 13 bases, and the junction held 5 bases outside the gene matches. DNA of the CDR3: TGCGCCAGCAGCGAACAGGGGAGTGTCCTGACTTTC. Protein: CASSEQGSVLTF.

The genes are TRBV3-1 (or the pseudogene TRBV3-2) and TRBJ2-5, with 12 bases aligning to TRBD2. Germline values: CDR1 LGHDT, CDR2 YNNKEL (reference sequence). The CDR3 spans 15 residues. J lost 5 bases, V lost 4 bases, and 5 bases had no gene match. CDR3 in amino acids: CASSPLAGGHETQYF. The CDR3 nucleotides are TGTGCCAGCAGCCCCCTAGCGGGGGGGCACGAGACCCAGTACTTC.